The 10 T cell receptor beta chains below come from one sample, sequenced in a study of CD8+CD57+ T cells in acquired aplastic anemia. CDR3 and TCR beta VDJ profiling relied on genomic DNA as the template. MiXCR was run by TCRdb on the reads, yielding one entry per CDR3 protein. This sample has 200,000 to 250,000 distinct CDR3 sequences, with roughly half found just once. Patients chosen for sequencing had shown CD8+CD57+ cell expansion by flow cytometry. The sample comprised sorted CD4+, CD8+, or CD8+CD57+ T cells (not recorded which) from PBMCs. The source of these receptors is a human donor with aplastic anemia.

The chain recombines TRBV5-5 with TRBJ2-1, with 8 bases fitting TRBD1. CDR3 size: 15 residues. V lost 4 bases, J lost 6 bases, and 9 bases stayed unmatched. CDR1 SGHKS and CDR2 YYEKEE come from the germline V gene (reference sequence). CDR3 bases: TGTGCCAGCAGCCGGACAGGGTCCATGGGCAATGAGCAGTTCTTC. Protein sequence: CASSRTGSMGNEQFF.

V is TRBV15 and J is TRBJ1-5, with 8 positions matching TRBD1. The ends lost 3 bases at V and 6 bases at J; junction bases unmatched: 10. This CDR3 comprises 16 residues. The germline V gene has CDR1 LNHNV and CDR2 YYDKDF (reference sequence). The CDR3, as DNA: TGTGCCACCAGCAGTTACGGACAGGGTCAGGGTCAGCCCCAGCATTTT. This translates into CATSSYGQGQGQPQHF.

There are many counts of this clonotype. V gene TRBV9 combines with J gene TRBJ1-2; D gene unclear. V shed 5 bases and J shed 8 bases, with 10 bases lying between them. This CDR3 contains 11 residues. CDR1 and CDR2 from the germline V gene are SGDLS and YYNGEE. The CDR3 DNA sequence: TGTGCCAGCAGGGACGTGGGGGGCTACACCTTC. Its translation is CASRDVGGYTF.

V is TRBV10-2 and J is TRBJ2-5; perhaps TRBD2 as D (6 bases). Germline V gene lookup returns CDR1 WSHSY and CDR2 SAAADI. Trimming stripped 3 bases from V and 1 base from J, with 12 bases between. The CDR3 is made up of 15 amino acids. CDR3: CASSDDGGRQETQYF. For the CDR3, the DNA is TGCGCCAGCAGTGACGACGGGGGACGCCAAGAGACCCAGTACTTC.

The V gene is TRBV4-3, the J gene TRBJ2-7; 8 nucleotides match TRBD2. The junction had 8 bases not matched to a gene; V was cut back by 0 bases and J by 4 bases. CDR3 size: 16 residues. CDR1 and CDR2 from the germline V gene are LGHNA and YSLEER. CDR3 coding DNA: TGCGCCAGCAGCCAAGATGAAGGTAGCGGGGAATACGAGCAGTACTTC. Residues: CASSQDEGSGEYEQYF.

As concerns this clonotype: No conserved phenylalanine or tryptophan ends this CDR3, so it is likely a read error. The limits of the CDR3 on the DNA are not certain, so only TCRdb's listed CDR3 is given. The V and J genes are TRBV20-1 and TRBJ2-1; the listed D gene, TRBD2, was not tested against the DNA. The CDR3 is made up of 9 amino acids, end residues included. From germline, CDR1 is DFQATT and CDR2 SNEGSKA (reference sequence). The CDR3 spells CSARFRESN.

J is TRBJ1-5 and V is TRBV19, with 9 bases fitting TRBD1. Germline assignment: CDR1 LNHDA and CDR2 SQIVND (reference sequence). The CDR3 has 14 residues. V gave up 6 bases and J gave up 7 bases; unmatched junction bases: 7. For the CDR3, the DNA is TGTGCCAGTAGCATAACAGGGGGCGGACAGCCCCAGCATTTT. Amino acid sequence: CASSITGGGQPQHF. Based on the CDR3 plus reference TRBV19 and TRBJ1-5, the full variable domain is DGGITQSPKYLFRKEGQNVTLSCEQNLNHDAMYWYRQDPGQGLRLIYYSQIVNDFQKGDIAEGYSVSREKKESFPLTVTSAQKNPTAFYLCASSITGGGQPQHFGDGTRLSIL.

This clonotype was picked up a small number of times. The CDR3 carries no conserved terminal phenylalanine or tryptophan, so it likely arises from a read error. This sequence joins TRBV12-3 or TRBV12-4 and TRBJ2-5; D assignment may be TRBD1 or TRBD2 (5 bases each). The CDR3 contains 13 residues. The V end lost 6 bases, the J end lost 7 bases, and 15 bases lay between the germline ends. The CDR3: CASSRDGYGTQYC. The CDR3 bases are TGTGCCAGCAGCCGGGACGGTTACGGGACCCAGTACTGC.

This clonotype was detected a few times. The junction and the germline gene differ at one end; a read error may be behind it. V gene TRBV30 combines with J gene TRBJ1-1; no firm D call. The CDR3 length is 11 residues. The germline V gene encodes CDR1 GTSNPN and CDR2 SVGIG (reference sequence). The CDR3: CAWSKTTETFF. The CDR3 nucleotides read TGTGCCTGGAGTAAGACGACTGAAACTTTCTTT.

The chain combines TRBV19 with TRBJ2-1; TRBD2 matches at 10 bases. The CDR3 extends over 17 amino acids. J was trimmed by 0 bases and V by 1 base; bases with no gene match: 3. Germline-derived CDR1 and CDR2 are LNHDA and SQIVND (reference sequence). CDR3 region: CASSIGASGGSYNEQFF. In nucleotides, the CDR3 is TGTGCCAGTAGTATAGGGGCTAGCGGGGGCTCCTACAATGAGCAGTTCTTC.